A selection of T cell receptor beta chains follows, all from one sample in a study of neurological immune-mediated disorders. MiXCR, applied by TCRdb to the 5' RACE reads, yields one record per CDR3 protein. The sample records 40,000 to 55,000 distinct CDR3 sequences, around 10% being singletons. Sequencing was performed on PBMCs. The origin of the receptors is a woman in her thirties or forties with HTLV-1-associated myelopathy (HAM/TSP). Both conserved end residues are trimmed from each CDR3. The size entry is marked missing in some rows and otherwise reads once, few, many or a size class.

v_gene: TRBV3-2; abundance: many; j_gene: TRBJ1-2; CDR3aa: ASGMGHGYT
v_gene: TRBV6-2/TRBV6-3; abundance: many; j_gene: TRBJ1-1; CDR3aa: ASSSLTGSTEAF
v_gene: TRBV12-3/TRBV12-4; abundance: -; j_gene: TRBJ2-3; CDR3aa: ASSEGDGKYTQY
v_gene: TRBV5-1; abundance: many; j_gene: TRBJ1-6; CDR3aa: ASSLRTGNNSPLH
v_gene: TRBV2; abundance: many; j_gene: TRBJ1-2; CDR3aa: ASSEAGFNYGYT
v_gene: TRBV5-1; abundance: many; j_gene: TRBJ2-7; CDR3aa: ASSLRSSGTARGEQY
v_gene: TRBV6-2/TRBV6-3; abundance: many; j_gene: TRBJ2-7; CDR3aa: ASRKPGTGDREQY
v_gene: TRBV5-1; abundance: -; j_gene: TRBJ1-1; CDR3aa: ASSLEGGKDTEAF
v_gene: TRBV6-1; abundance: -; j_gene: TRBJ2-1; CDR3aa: ASRGSGGANEQF
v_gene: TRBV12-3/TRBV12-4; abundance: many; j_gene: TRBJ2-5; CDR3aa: ASSGTGRRETQY
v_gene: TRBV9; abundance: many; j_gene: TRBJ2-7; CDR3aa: ASSVAPRFSYEQY
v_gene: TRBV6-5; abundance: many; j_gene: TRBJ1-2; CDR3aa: ASSQTGDGYT
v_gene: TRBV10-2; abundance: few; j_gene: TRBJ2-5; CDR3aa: ASSGGLSGAFEETQY
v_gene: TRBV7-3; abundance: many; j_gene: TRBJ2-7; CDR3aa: ASSPPLAGVAEQY
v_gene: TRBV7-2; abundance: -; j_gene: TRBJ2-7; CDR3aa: ASSHGLNYEQY
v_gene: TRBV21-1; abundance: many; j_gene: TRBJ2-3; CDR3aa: ASSNGLAGATDTQY
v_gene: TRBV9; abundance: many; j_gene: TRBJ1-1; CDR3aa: ASSVSQGLGTEAF
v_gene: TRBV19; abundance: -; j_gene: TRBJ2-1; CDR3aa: ASGRGGINEQF
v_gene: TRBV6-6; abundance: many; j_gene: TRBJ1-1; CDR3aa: ASSYSGLTYTEAF
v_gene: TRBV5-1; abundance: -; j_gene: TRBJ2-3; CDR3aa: ASSQKTGDQDTQY
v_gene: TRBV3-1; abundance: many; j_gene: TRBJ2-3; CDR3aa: ASSQALSDTQY
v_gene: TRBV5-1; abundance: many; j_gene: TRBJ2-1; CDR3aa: ASSPLSAGRRGEQF
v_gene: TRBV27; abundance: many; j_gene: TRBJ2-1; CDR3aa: ASSKLQGFPQIYNEQF
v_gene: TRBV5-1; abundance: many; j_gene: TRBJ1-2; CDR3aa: ASSLRSDEGYT
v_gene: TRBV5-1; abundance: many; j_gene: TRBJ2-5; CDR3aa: ASNPTSGGETQY
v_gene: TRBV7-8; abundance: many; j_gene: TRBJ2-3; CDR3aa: ASSSTGGADTQY
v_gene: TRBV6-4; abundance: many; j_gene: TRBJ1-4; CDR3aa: APTPSGEKLF
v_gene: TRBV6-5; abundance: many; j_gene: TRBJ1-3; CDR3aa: ASSRTSAFSGNTIY
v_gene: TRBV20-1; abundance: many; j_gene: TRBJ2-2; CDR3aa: SARRGRVGTGELF
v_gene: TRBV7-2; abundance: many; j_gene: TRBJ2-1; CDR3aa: ASGPAGGSYNEQF
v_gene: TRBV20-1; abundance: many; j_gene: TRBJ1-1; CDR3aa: SARDPFGQGLRGAF
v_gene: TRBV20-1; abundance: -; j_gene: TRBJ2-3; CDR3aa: SARGQDTDTQY
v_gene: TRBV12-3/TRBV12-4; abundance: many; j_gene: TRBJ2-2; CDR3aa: ASSLAGGPGTGELF
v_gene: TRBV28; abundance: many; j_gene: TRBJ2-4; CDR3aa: ASTSWQRLAKNIQY
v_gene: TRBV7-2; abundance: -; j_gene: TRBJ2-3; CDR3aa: AIVTRLVSTDTQY
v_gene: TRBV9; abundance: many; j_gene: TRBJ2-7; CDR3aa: ASSVASGPYEQY
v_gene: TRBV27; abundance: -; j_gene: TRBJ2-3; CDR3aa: ASSLEAYTDTQY
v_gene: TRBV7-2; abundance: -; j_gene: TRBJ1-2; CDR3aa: ASSLTGEGYGYT
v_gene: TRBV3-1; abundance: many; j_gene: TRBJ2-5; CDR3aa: ASSPRTRIAQETQY
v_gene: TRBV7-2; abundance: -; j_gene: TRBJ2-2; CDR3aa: ASRGAGRESGELF
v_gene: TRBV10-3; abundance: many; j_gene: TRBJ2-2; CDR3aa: AIRSGGTGELF
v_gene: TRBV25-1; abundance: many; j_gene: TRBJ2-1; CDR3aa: ASSGRGSRLNEQF
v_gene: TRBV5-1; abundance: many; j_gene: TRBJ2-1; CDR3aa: ASSLATLAGPYNEQF
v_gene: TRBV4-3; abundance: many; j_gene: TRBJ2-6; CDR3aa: ASSQELLSSGANVLT
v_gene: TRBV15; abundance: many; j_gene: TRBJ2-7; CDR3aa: ATSRPGQGIYEQY
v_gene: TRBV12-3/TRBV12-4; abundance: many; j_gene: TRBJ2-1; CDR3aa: ASSPRQGPYNEQF
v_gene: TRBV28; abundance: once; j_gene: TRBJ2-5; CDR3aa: ASSFRETQY
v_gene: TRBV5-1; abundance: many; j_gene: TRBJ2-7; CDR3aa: ASSAGQGVQEQY
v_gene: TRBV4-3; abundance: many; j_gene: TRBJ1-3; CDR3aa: ASSRTGTGSGNTIY
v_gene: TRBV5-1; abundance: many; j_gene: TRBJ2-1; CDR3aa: ASSLGQDYNEQF
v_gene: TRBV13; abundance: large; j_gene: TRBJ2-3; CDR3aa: ASSPINSGTGGTDTQY
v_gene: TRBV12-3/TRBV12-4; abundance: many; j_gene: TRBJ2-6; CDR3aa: ASNTRGARASGANVLT
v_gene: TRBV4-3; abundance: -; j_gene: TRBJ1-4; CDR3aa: ASSQEMTGPNEKLF
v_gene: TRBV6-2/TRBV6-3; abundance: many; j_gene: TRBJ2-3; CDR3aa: ASSWRAATQY
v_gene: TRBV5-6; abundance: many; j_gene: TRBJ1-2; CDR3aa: ASSLGIGGVWNGYT
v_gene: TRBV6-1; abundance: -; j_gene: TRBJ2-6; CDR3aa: ASSEARPSGANVLT
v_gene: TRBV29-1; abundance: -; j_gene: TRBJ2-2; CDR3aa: SDGTSGRPGELF
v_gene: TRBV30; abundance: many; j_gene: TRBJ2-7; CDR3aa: AWSRGGSYEQY
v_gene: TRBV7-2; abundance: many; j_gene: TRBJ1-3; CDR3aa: ASSWTVSGNTIY